The following is a T cell receptor (beta chain) sequence with its context. Its antigen is as yet unknown. PBMCs were obtained from 10 ml fresh peripheral blood. The CDR3 loop spans 17 amino acids. V lost 0 bases and J lost 4; bases outside the gene matches: 8. Germline assignment: CDR1 MNHEY and CDR2 SVGAGI. The record originates from a study of T cells in Graves' hyperthyroidism and ophthalmopathy. Study information: Blood from the periphery was taken at initial diagnosis, before any treatment. Study-wide findings and caveats: Ophthalmopathy stood apart from stable hyperthyroidism in a 13 V-J model. Median prediction lead before ophthalmopathy onset was around seven months with the model.

What was amplified from RNA transcripts were TCR beta CDR3 regions. The HTBI primer set drove a first-round RT-PCR of the TCR CDR3. TCRdb analysed the multiplex PCR reads with MiXCR anew, one entry per CDR3 protein. This table holds 300,000 to 450,000 distinct CDR3 sequences, 15% found once. The source is a woman aged 30 to 39 with Graves' hyperthyroidism. The chain couples TRBV6-5 to TRBJ1-4; 7 nucleotides align to TRBD1. The source material was blood. The CDR3 loop is CASSYSPGGFGNEKLFF. The CDR3, as DNA: TGTGCCAGCAGTTACTCGCCAGGGGGGTTCGGTAATGAAAAACTGTTTTTT.